Below, 8 T cell receptor beta chains from the same sample are listed, as sequenced in a study of tumor-infiltrating lymphocytes in localized non-small cell lung cancer. Data came from immunoSEQ multiplex PCR; TCRdb stores just in-frame clones and leaves some out. The table lists some 16,000 clones, less than 55% of them singletons. Sequenced: lung tumor tissue. Every receptor here comes from a human donor with non-small cell lung cancer.

V and J are TRBV5-5 and TRBJ2-5; 12 bases line up with TRBD2. Germline CDR1 SGHKS, CDR2 YYEKEE (reference sequence). Trimming took 6 bases from V and 4 from J; bases not matched to a gene: 4. The CDR3 consists of 14 residues. This CDR3 reads CASMETSGGETQYF. CDR3 nucleotides: TGTGCCAGCATGGAGACTAGCGGGGGAGAGACCCAGTACTTC.

A few counts support this clone. V is TRBV19 and J is TRBJ2-3; 7 bases agree with TRBD1. V lost 6 bases, J lost 2 bases, and 8 bases stayed unmatched. This CDR3 has 15 residues. Germline assignment: CDR1 LNHDA and CDR2 SQIVND (reference sequence). CDR3 sequence: CASSVPGQITDTQYF. For the CDR3, the DNA is TGTGCCAGTAGCGTTCCGGGACAGATCACAGATACGCAGTATTTT.

This chain links TRBV6-6 with TRBJ1-3; 7 positions match TRBD1. J was trimmed by 0 bases and V by 7 bases; bases with no gene match: 9. The CDR3 covers 16 residues. Germline V gene data show CDR1 as MNHNY and CDR2 as SVGAGI (reference sequence). The CDR3 spells CASTPRDSNSGNTIYF. The CDR3 nucleotides read TGTGCCAGCACCCCAAGGGACAGCAACTCTGGAAACACCATATATTTT.

The rearrangement links TRBV7-8 to TRBJ2-7, with a tentative D call TRBD1 (6 bases). This CDR3 has 15 amino acids. Trimming stripped 5 bases from V and 1 base from J, with 15 bases between. Germline-derived CDR1 and CDR2 are SGHVS and FQNEAQ. The chain's CDR3 is CASSQETGPSYEQYF. CDR3 coding DNA: TGTGCCAGCAGCCAAGAGACAGGACCTTCCTACGAGCAGTACTTC.

J is TRBJ2-1 and V is TRBV6-1, with D hard to call. This CDR3 comprises 13 residues. CDR1 and CDR2 from the germline V gene are MNHNS and SASEGT. V was cut by 6 bases and J by 7 bases, with 13 bases left in between. CDR3 DNA: TGTGCCAGCAGGCCGGACGCTCTGAATGAGCAGTTCTTC. The encoded protein is CASRPDALNEQFF.

This chain joins TRBV10-3 and TRBJ2-5; 11 bases fit TRBD2. Germline V gene lookup returns CDR1 ENHRY and CDR2 SYGVKD. V lost 6 bases, J lost 6 bases, and 6 bases stayed unmatched. This CDR3 has 14 residues. CDR3 coding DNA: TGTGCCATCAGGCTTAGCGGGGGGGCGCAGACCCAGTACTTC. Protein sequence: CAIRLSGGAQTQYF.

This clone was detected many times. The rearrangement uses TRBV6-6 and TRBJ2-5, with 7 positions matching TRBD1. This CDR3 spans 14 amino acids. V lost 8 bases and J lost 2; bases outside the gene matches: 8. Germline V gene sequence: CDR1 MNHNY, CDR2 SVGAGI (reference sequence). CDR3 sequence reads: CASAAGTVQETQYF. CDR3 DNA: TGTGCCAGCGCGGCCGGGACAGTACAAGAGACCCAGTACTTC.

This clone appeared a few times. The chain combines TRBV29-1 with TRBJ2-7; either TRBD1 or TRBD2 may fit D (5 bases each). Germline loops: CDR1 SQVTM, CDR2 ANQGSEA. Trimming took 7 bases from V and 1 from J, leaving 17 bases between them. The CDR3 consists of 14 residues. In nucleotides, the CDR3 is TGCAGCGCACTAACCGGGACGGCTTCCTACGAGCAGTACTTC. It yields the protein CSALTGTASYEQYF.